This TCR beta chain is from a study of blood T cell repertoires in COVID-19. Two negative PCRs, clearance, or symptom resolution were required of recovered Cohort 3 donors. Per the study methods: Amplifying reference gene primers gave estimates of nucleated cell counts. Some clones are missing from TCRdb's copy, which holds only in-frame ones; the method was immunoSEQ multiplex PCR. Clonal size and the V and J genes are those of that table, whereas D and trimming came from the DNA. This sample has approximately 270,000 clones; approximately 83% occur once, and the top ten carry about 4.3%. The V gene end was trimmed by 0 bases and the J gene end by 2 bases; junction bases not matched to a gene: 7. Germline V lookup: CDR1 GTSNPN, CDR2 SVGIG (reference sequence). CDR3 length: 16 amino acids.

Material for sequencing was PBMCs or T cells enriched from blood (not recorded which). This clonotype was obtained from a woman aged 30 to 39 who had recovered from COVID-19. The rearrangement links TRBV30 to TRBJ2-7, with 10 nucleotides matching TRBD1. CDR3 in DNA: TGTGCCTGGAGTGTTCGACAGGGGGCCGCCACCTACGAGCAGTACTTC. The encoded protein is CAWSVRQGAATYEQYF.